Each of the 31 T cell receptor beta chains below was sequenced from the same sample in a study of cytomegalovirus exposure and HLA in healthy donors. The PCR was carried out with 60 Vbeta primers and 13 Jbeta primers. The table came from immunoSEQ multiplex PCR; TCRdb's copy has only in-frame clones and leaves some out. The table has 84,000 or so clones, under 85% seen once; the top ten hold 2.7%. Input material: PBMCs. All receptors come from a man aged 30-40 years in good health and CMV-seronegative.

The rearrangement uses TRBV2 and TRBJ2-7; D may be TRBD1 (5 bases). V lost 6 bases and J 1 base, leaving 13 bases between the germline ends. The CDR3 is made up of 14 amino acids. Germline CDR1 and CDR2: SNHLY and FYNNEI. Here the CDR3 reads CASRTDSNSYEQYF. CDR3 coding DNA: TGTGCCAGCAGGACCGACAGTAATTCCTACGAGCAGTACTTC. Variable domain in full (rest from reference TRBV2 and TRBJ2-7): EPEVTQTPSHQVTQMGQEVILRCVPISNHLYFYWYRQILGQKVEFLVSFYNNEISEKSEIFDDQFSVERPDGSNFTLKIRSTKLEDSAMYFCASRTDSNSYEQYFGPGTRLTVT.

The chain employs TRBV7-6 and TRBJ2-1; TRBD2 aligns across 8 bases. From germline, CDR1 is SGHVS and CDR2 FNYEAQ. The V segment lost 2 bases and the J segment 7 bases; nucleotides outside the gene matches: 7. The CDR3 runs to 15 residues. This CDR3 reads CASSLYGGGLNEQFF. CDR3 bases: TGTGCCAGCAGCTTATACGGGGGGGGCTTAAATGAGCAGTTCTTC.

This chain links TRBV9 with TRBJ2-1; D possibly corresponds to TRBD2 (7 bases). The CDR3 sequence is 16 residues long. V was trimmed by 3 bases and J by 8 bases, leaving 21 bases between them. Germline CDR1 SGDLS, CDR2 YYNGEE. Here the CDR3 reads CASSGTLGGPRYEQFF. CDR3 DNA sequence: TGTGCCAGCAGCGGCACTTTGGGGGGGCCTCGCTATGAGCAGTTCTTC.

V gene TRBV2 combines with J gene TRBJ1-5, with 10 bases that match TRBD1. The trim removed 7 bases at V and 6 bases at J, leaving 6 bases unmatched. This CDR3 comprises 14 residues. Per the germline V gene, CDR1 is SNHLY and CDR2 is FYNNEI. CDR3 amino acids: CASTRDRGSQPQHF. DNA of the CDR3: TGTGCCAGCACCCGGGACAGGGGTAGTCAGCCCCAGCATTTT.

This chain uses TRBV10-3 with TRBJ2-7, with TRBD1 matching 8 bases. This CDR3 has 15 amino acids. Trimming at V came to 4 bases and at J to 6 bases, leaving 11 bases not matched to a gene. Germline V lookup: CDR1 ENHRY, CDR2 SYGVKD. CDR3 DNA sequence: TGTGCCATCAGTGGCGGGACAGGTACAGGCGGCGAGCAGTACTTC. It is translated as CAISGGTGTGGEQYF.

The chain carries TRBV30 and TRBJ2-5; TRBD2 is a possible D gene (6 bases). CDR3 length: 14 amino acids. From germline, CDR1 is GTSNPN and CDR2 SVGIG (reference sequence). Trimming pared 4 bases from V and 11 bases from J, leaving 23 bases between. The CDR3 nucleotides read TGTGCCTGGACCTCCCCACCCCAAACGGGAGAGCAGTACTTC. Translated: CAWTSPPQTGEQYF.

The chain joins TRBV6-1 to TRBJ2-1; D may be TRBD2 (7 bases). The V end lost 1 base, the J end lost 6 bases, and 13 bases lay between the germline ends. Germline V gene data show CDR1 as MNHNS and CDR2 as SASEGT. The CDR3 has 15 amino acids. The CDR3 DNA reads TGTGCCAGCAGTGAAGAATCGGGGGGCCCCAATGAGCAGTTCTTC. This gives the protein CASSEESGGPNEQFF.

The chain links TRBV19 to TRBJ2-6, with D possibly TRBD1 on 6 matching bases. Germline assignment: CDR1 LNHDA and CDR2 SQIVND (reference sequence). V lost 2 bases and J lost 2, with 10 bases in between. The CDR3 contains 16 residues. Written as DNA, the CDR3 is TGTGCCAGTAGTATACCCTACAGGGCTGGGGCCAACGTCCTGACTTTC. As protein: CASSIPYRAGANVLTF. The full variable domain, with the rest looked up from reference TRBV19 and TRBJ2-6, is DGGITQSPKYLFRKEGQNVTLSCEQNLNHDAMYWYRQDPGQGLRLIYYSQIVNDFQKGDIAEGYSVSREKKESFPLTVTSAQKNPTAFYLCASSIPYRAGANVLTFGAGSRLTVL.

The chain is built from TRBV5-4 and TRBJ2-3, with 7 bases aligning to TRBD2. With 1 base clipped from V and 2 bases from J, the junction kept 10 bases outside the gene matches. The CDR3 is 17 amino acids. The germline CDR1 and CDR2 sequences are SGHNT and YYREEE (reference sequence). The DNA for the CDR3 is TGTGCCAGCAGCTTGTCCCTAGCGGCGGGGTACACAGATACGCAGTATTTT. It specifies CASSLSLAAGYTDTQYF.

The chain employs TRBV10-2 and TRBJ2-2, with D maybe TRBD2 (7 bases). This CDR3 spans 15 amino acids. Germline lookup yields CDR1 WSHSY and CDR2 SAAADI. The ends were cut back, 8 bases at V and 2 bases at J, with 15 bases in the middle. CDR3 nucleotide sequence: TGCGCCAGCCAACGGCGGGGGCCCAACACCGGGGAGCTGTTTTTT. This codes for CASQRRGPNTGELFF.

The genes are TRBV15 and TRBJ1-6, with D unresolved. Looked up from germline, CDR1 is LNHNV and CDR2 is YYDKDF (reference sequence). The CDR3 is made up of 14 amino acids. The V end lost 5 bases, the J end lost 6 bases, and 11 bases lay between the germline ends. DNA for the CDR3: TGTGCCACCAGCGAGGGCAGGCTTAATTCACCCCTCCACTTT. Protein: CATSEGRLNSPLHF.

The table lists this clone with a few counts. V gene TRBV6-5 combines with J gene TRBJ1-1; 7 nucleotides match TRBD1. After removal of 0 bases from V and 4 bases from J, the junction contained 8 bases not matched to a gene. Germline CDR1 reads MNHEY; CDR2 reads SVGAGI. The CDR3 totals 16 residues. The CDR3 protein is CASSYSVAGGGTEAFF. The CDR3 DNA is TGTGCCAGCAGTTACTCGGTGGCAGGGGGAGGCACTGAAGCTTTCTTT.

The rearrangement uses TRBV4-3 and TRBJ1-1, with 7 positions matching TRBD1. The germline V gene encodes CDR1 LGHNA and CDR2 YSLEER. Trimming took 4 bases from V and 5 from J; bases not matched to a gene: 4. The CDR3 has 13 amino acids. For the CDR3, the DNA is TGCGCCAGCAGCCCATACAGGGGTACTGAAGCTTTCTTT. It translates to CASSPYRGTEAFF.

The V gene is TRBV5-4, the J gene TRBJ2-7; TRBD2 is a possible D gene (5 bases). V was pared by 3 bases and J by 0 bases, with 13 bases between. Germline-derived CDR1 and CDR2 are SGHNT and YYREEE (reference sequence). This CDR3 spans 15 amino acids. The CDR3 here is CASSSLGGPSYEQYF. The CDR3 DNA is TGTGCCAGCAGCTCCTTGGGCGGGCCCTCCTACGAGCAGTACTTC.

CDR3 nucleotides: TGCAGCGTTGAAGACGAACGGGGGGGCCTTAACGAGCAGTACTTC. Encoded protein: CSVEDERGGLNEQYF. The rearrangement links TRBV29-1 to TRBJ2-7; 8 bases line up with TRBD2. Germline loops: CDR1 SQVTM, CDR2 ANQGSEA. This CDR3 has 15 amino acids. V lost 0 bases to trimming and J lost 5 bases; unmatched junction nucleotides: 9.

This chain uses TRBV7-8 with TRBJ1-2; maybe TRBD1 (6 bases). The germline CDR1 and CDR2 sequences are SGHVS and FQNEAQ. CDR3 length equals 17 residues. The V end lost 7 bases, the J end lost 5 bases, and 26 bases lay between the germline ends. In DNA form, the CDR3 reads TGTGCCAGCACCCCACTGAATAATAGGGGAGGGGGTTATGGCTACACCTTC. It specifies CASTPLNNRGGGYGYTF. The full variable domain, its missing parts supplied by reference TRBV7-8 and TRBJ1-2, is GAGVSQSPRYKVAKRGQDVALRCDPISGHVSLFWYQQALGQGPEFLTYFQNEAQLDKSGLPSDRFFAERPEGSVSTLKIQRTQQEDSAVYLCASTPLNNRGGGYGYTFGSGTRLTVV.

This clone was seen only once. The V and J genes are TRBV6-1 and TRBJ2-1; tentative D call: TRBD2 (5 bases). This CDR3 has 14 amino acids. Trimming took 7 bases from V and 2 from J, leaving 12 bases between them. Germline values: CDR1 MNHNS, CDR2 SASEGT. The CDR3 bases are TGTGCCAGCATTGCGGGTTCAACCTACAATGAGCAGTTCTTC. This sequence encodes CASIAGSTYNEQFF.

The DNA for the CDR3 is TGTGCCAGCAGTGGCCGGGACAACCGGAGACATGAAAAACTGTTTTTT. This sequence encodes CASSGRDNRRHEKLFF. The V and J genes are TRBV28 and TRBJ1-4; D is possibly TRBD1 (6 bases). The CDR3 spans 16 residues. V shed 5 bases and J shed 6 bases, with 19 bases lying between them. The germline gives CDR1 MDHEN, CDR2 SYDVKM. The whole variable domain, filled in from reference TRBV28 and TRBJ1-4, reads DVKVTQSSRYLVKRTGEKVFLECVQDMDHENMFWYRQDPGLGLRLIYFSYDVKMKEKGDIPEGYSVSREKKERFSLILESASTNQTSMYLCASSGRDNRRHEKLFFGSGTQLSVL.

J is TRBJ1-6 and V is TRBV28; possible D gene TRBD1, 5 bases. V gave up 8 bases and J gave up 6 bases, with 14 bases separating them. CDR3 length: 14 amino acids. Germline-derived CDR1 and CDR2 are MDHEN and SYDVKM. CDR3 region: CASGGRLSNSPLHF. DNA for the CDR3: TGTGCCAGCGGGGGGAGGCTAAGTAATTCACCCCTCCACTTT.

V gene TRBV7-9 combines with J gene TRBJ2-5, with a weak D call TRBD1 (5 bases). The CDR3 covers 15 residues. Germline V lookup: CDR1 SEHNR, CDR2 FQNEAQ (reference sequence). The V gene lost 1 base and the J gene lost 1 base, with 10 bases spanning the gap. In DNA form, the CDR3 reads TGTGCCAGCAGCTTAGACCAGGGCCGCCAAGAGACCCAGTACTTC. Protein product: CASSLDQGRQETQYF.

For the CDR3, the DNA is TGTGCCAGCAGCCAAAGCCAGGTGCGGGGCACTGAAGCTTTCTTT. Residues: CASSQSQVRGTEAFF. The chain combines TRBV14 with TRBJ1-1; D gene uncertain. Trimming pared 2 bases from V and 4 bases from J, leaving 14 bases between. The CDR3 totals 15 residues. In germline, CDR1 is SGHDN, CDR2 FVKESK.

The V call is TRBV30, the J call TRBJ2-5, with D perhaps TRBD1 (6 bases). The ends were cut back, 5 bases at V and 7 bases at J, with 20 bases in the middle. Germline assignment: CDR1 GTSNPN and CDR2 SVGIG (reference sequence). This CDR3 has 14 amino acids. The CDR3 nucleotides are TGTGCCTGGTCGTCCACAGGGCTCAAGGGGACCCAGTACTTC. This translates into CAWSSTGLKGTQYF.

This chain joins TRBV5-1 and TRBJ2-7; TRBD2 aligns across 9 bases. The V segment lost 2 bases and the J segment 6 bases; nucleotides outside the gene matches: 6. Germline lookup yields CDR1 SGHRS and CDR2 YFSETQ. CDR3 length: 14 amino acids. The CDR3 sequence is CASSFTGTSSEQYF. In DNA, the CDR3 is TGCGCCAGCAGCTTTACCGGGACTAGCAGCGAGCAGTACTTC.

This chain joins TRBV7-6 and TRBJ2-7, with a possible D match to TRBD1 (6 bases). This CDR3 is built from 19 residues. The V gene's germline CDR1 is SGHVS and CDR2 FNYEAQ. Trimming cost V 1 base and J 2 bases, with 24 bases left between them. CDR3 amino acids: CASSLESLKSEGTPYEQYF. The CDR3 DNA reads TGTGCCAGCAGCTTAGAATCCCTTAAAAGTGAAGGGACACCCTACGAGCAGTACTTC.

The V and J genes are TRBV27 and TRBJ1-5, with TRBD1 identical over 8 bases. The CDR3 contains 16 residues. Germline V lookup: CDR1 MNHEY, CDR2 SMNVEV (reference sequence). V lost 5 bases and J lost 1; bases outside the gene matches: 7. The CDR3 nucleotides read TGTGCCAGCAGTCCTCGGACAGGGTCAAGCAATCAGCCCCAGCATTTT. Its protein is CASSPRTGSSNQPQHF.

This rearrangement joins TRBV7-2 to TRBJ2-1; 10 nucleotides match TRBD2. Germline V gives CDR1 SGHTA, CDR2 FQGNSA. This CDR3 has 16 residues. V lost 5 bases, J lost 3 bases, and 7 bases stayed unmatched. The CDR3 nucleotides are TGTGCCAGCAGCGAAATGCCTAGCGGGGGCTACAATGAGCAGTTCTTC. Its translation is CASSEMPSGGYNEQFF. Complete variable domain (other parts from reference TRBV7-2 and TRBJ2-1): GAGVSQSPSNKVTEKGKDVELRCDPISGHTALYWYRQSLGQGLEFLIYFQGNSAPDKSGLPSDRFSAERTGGSVSTLTIQRTQQEDSAVYLCASSEMPSGGYNEQFFGPGTRLTVL.

The V call is TRBV21-1, the J call TRBJ2-4; TRBD2 was called by the table and not checked on the DNA. TRBV21-1 constitutes a pseudogene. CDR3 length: 18 amino acids. The CDR3, as DNA: TGTGCCAGCAGCAAAGCTGACGGGAGGGGATCAGCCAAAAACATTCAGTACTTC. It codes for CASSKADGRGSAKNIQYF.

A single count supports this clone. The chain recombines TRBV5-1 with TRBJ2-7; 7 bases align to TRBD2. V trimming: 4 bases; J trimming: 4 bases; junction bases outside the gene matches: 14. CDR3 length: 16 amino acids. Germline CDR1 SGHRS, CDR2 YFSETQ. The CDR3 protein is CASSAKSERGPYEQYF. CDR3 sequence (DNA): TGCGCCAGCAGCGCTAAATCTGAGCGGGGTCCGTACGAGCAGTACTTC.

The gene calls are TRBV29-1 and TRBJ2-7, with D possibly TRBD1 on 5 matching bases. This CDR3 is built from 12 residues. Germline CDR1 SQVTM, CDR2 ANQGSEA. V was pared by 5 bases and J by 0 bases, with 8 bases between. CDR3 protein: CSVSDSSYEQYF. CDR3 DNA: TGCAGCGTTTCTGACAGCTCCTACGAGCAGTACTTC.

The chain links TRBV29-1 to TRBJ1-1; D is ambiguous. With 4 bases removed from V and 6 bases from J, the gap between germline ends came to 6 bases. Looked up from germline, CDR1 is SQVTM and CDR2 is ANQGSEA. The CDR3 covers 10 residues. The CDR3 bases are TGCAGCGTTGGGAGGTCTGAAGCTTTCTTT. Encoded protein: CSVGRSEAFF.

The chain is built from TRBV14 and TRBJ2-2; D is possibly TRBD1 (5 bases). V was pared by 2 bases and J by 2 bases, with 12 bases between. The CDR3 covers 16 residues. Germline CDR1 SGHDN, CDR2 FVKESK. The CDR3 DNA is TGTGCCAGCAGCCAATTCAAGGGGATAAACACCGGGGAGCTGTTTTTT. It yields the protein CASSQFKGINTGELFF.